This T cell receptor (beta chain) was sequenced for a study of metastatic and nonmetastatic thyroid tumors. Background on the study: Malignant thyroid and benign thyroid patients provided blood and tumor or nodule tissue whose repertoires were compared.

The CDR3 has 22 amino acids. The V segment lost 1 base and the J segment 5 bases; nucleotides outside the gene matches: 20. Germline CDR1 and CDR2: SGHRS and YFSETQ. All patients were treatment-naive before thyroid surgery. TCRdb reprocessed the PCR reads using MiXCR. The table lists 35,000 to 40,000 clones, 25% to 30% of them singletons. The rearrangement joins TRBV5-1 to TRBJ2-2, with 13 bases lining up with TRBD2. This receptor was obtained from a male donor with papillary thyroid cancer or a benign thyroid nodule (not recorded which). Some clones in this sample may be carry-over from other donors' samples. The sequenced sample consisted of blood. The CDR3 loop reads CASSLIGRTSGRRGTETGELFF. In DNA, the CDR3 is TGCGCCAGCAGCTTGATCGGCAGGACTAGCGGGAGAAGAGGGACGGAGACCGGGGAGCTGTTTTTT.